In this sample, the clone carrying this TCR beta chain turned up a few times. No antigen is known for it. Study conclusions and caveats: Tumor Treg TCRs overlapped most with tumor naive CD4+ cells. The TCR gene usage of tumor memory CD4+ T cells clustered together with blood and lymph node memory CD4+ cells and with lymph node naive CD4+ cells.

Tregs were sorted as CD4+CD25+CD127-/low cells. MiXCR, run by TCRdb on the 5' RACE reads, gives a single entry per CDR3 protein. The sample lists several thousand distinct CDR3 sequences; around 36% were seen once. Sequenced material: Tregs sorted from blood. The source is a female donor with breast cancer.

The CDR3 coding sequence is TGCAGTGCTCTCAGGAGCTCCTATAATTCACCCCTCCACTTT. Its protein product is CSALRSSYNSPLHF. The chain couples TRBV20-1 to TRBJ1-6; D remains ambiguous. The CDR3 length is 14 residues. Germline-derived CDR1 and CDR2 are DFQATT and SNEGSKA (reference sequence). Deletions cut 5 bases from V and 0 bases from J, with 8 bases between.